Included here is one T cell receptor (beta chain) sequence, with context. Only in-frame clones appear in the TCRdb table, and some are missing; sequencing was by immunoSEQ multiplex PCR. Among 75,000 to 90,000 clones listed, around 90% were seen once. This sample is drawn from a study of technical replicates of blood from a handful of donors. This CDR3 has 14 residues. Germline CDR1 is SQVTM and CDR2 is ANQGSEA. Trimming cost V 7 bases and J 4 bases; bases outside gene matches: 11. This sequence joins TRBV29-1 and TRBJ2-3, with TRBD1 matching 7 bases. Sequenced input: T cells isolated from PBMCs. The sequence derives from a human donor in good health. This CDR3 reads CSAGDTGVSDTQYF. As DNA, the CDR3 is TGCAGCGCCGGCGATACAGGGGTCTCAGATACGCAGTATTTT.